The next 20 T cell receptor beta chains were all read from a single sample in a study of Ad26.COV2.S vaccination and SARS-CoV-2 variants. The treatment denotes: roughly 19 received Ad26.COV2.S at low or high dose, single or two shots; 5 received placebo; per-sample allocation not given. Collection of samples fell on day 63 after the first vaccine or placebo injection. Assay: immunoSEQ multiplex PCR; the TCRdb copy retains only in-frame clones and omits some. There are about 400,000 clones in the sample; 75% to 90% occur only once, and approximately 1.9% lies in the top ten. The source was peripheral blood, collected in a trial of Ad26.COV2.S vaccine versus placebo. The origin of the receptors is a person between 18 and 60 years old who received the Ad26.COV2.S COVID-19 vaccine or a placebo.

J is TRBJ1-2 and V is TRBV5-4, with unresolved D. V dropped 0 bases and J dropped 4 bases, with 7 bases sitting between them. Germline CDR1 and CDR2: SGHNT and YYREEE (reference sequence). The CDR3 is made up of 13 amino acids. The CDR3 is CASSLDGSYGYTF. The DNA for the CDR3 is TGTGCCAGCAGCTTGGATGGGTCCTATGGCTACACCTTC.

CDR3: CASSPMTSGAGGEQFF. CDR3 DNA sequence: TGTGCCAGCAGCCCGATGACTAGCGGGGCGGGGGGCGAGCAGTTCTTC. V and J are TRBV21-1 and TRBJ2-1; the listed D gene, TRBD2, was not tested against the DNA. TRBV21-1 is described as a pseudogene. The CDR3 sequence is 16 residues long.

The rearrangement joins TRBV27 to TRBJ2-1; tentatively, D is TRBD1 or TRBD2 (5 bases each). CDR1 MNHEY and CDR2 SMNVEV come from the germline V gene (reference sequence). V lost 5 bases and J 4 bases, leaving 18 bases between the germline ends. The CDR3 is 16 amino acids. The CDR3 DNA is TGTGCCAGCAGTGGGGGTCGCGGGTCACGGTACAATGAGCAGTTCTTC. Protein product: CASSGGRGSRYNEQFF.

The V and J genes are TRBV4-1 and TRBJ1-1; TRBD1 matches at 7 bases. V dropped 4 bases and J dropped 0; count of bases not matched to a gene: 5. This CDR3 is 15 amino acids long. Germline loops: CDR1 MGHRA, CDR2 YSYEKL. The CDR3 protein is CASSPWGQLNTEAFF. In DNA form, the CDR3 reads TGCGCCAGCAGCCCCTGGGGACAGCTGAACACTGAAGCTTTCTTT.

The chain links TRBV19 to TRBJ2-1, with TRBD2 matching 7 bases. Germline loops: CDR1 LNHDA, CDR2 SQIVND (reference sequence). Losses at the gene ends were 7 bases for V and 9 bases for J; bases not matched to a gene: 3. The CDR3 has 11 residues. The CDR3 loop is CASKSGAEQFF. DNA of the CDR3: TGTGCCAGTAAGAGCGGGGCTGAGCAGTTCTTC.

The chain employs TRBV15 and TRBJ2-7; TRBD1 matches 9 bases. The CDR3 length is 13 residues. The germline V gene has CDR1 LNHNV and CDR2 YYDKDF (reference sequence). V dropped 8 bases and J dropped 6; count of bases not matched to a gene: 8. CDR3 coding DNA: TGTGCCACCCGTACAGGGGGCATGGGCGAGCAGTACTTC. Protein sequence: CATRTGGMGEQYF.

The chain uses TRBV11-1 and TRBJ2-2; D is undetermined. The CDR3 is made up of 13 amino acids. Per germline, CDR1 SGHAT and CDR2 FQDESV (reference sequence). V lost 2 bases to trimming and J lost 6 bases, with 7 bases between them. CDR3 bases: TGTGCCAGCAGCTTAATTTTTCCCGGGGAGCTGTTTTTT. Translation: CASSLIFPGELFF.

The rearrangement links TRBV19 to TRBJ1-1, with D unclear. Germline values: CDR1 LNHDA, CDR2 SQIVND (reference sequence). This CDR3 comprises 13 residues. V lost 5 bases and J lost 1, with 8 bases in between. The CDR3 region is CASSSEWNTEAFF. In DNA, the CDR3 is TGTGCCAGTAGTTCGGAATGGAACACTGAAGCTTTCTTT.

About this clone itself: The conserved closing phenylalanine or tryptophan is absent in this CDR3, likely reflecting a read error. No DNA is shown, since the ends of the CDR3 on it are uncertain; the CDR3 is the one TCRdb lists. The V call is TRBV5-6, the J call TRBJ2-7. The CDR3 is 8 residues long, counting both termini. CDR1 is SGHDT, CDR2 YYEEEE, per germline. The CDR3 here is CASSLIGL.

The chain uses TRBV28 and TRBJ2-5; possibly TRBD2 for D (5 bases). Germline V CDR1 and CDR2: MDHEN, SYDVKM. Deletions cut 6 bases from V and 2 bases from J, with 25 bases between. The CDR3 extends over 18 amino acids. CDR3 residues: CASSFGLRFDNLQETQYF. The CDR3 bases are TGTGCCAGCAGCTTTGGACTGAGATTCGATAACTTGCAAGAGACCCAGTACTTC.

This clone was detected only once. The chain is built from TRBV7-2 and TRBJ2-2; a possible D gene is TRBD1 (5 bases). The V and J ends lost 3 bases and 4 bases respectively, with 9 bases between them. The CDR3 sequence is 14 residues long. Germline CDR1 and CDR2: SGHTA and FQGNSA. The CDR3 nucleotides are TGTGCCAGCAGCTTTCGTAGGGGCACCGGGGAGCTGTTTTTT. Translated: CASSFRRGTGELFF.

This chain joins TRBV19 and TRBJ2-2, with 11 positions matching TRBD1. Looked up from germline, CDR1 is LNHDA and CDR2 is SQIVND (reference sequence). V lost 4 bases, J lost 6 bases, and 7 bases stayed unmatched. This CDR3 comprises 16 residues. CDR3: CASSTGDRGMSGELFF. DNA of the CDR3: TGTGCCAGTAGTACCGGGGACAGGGGGATGTCCGGGGAGCTGTTTTTT.

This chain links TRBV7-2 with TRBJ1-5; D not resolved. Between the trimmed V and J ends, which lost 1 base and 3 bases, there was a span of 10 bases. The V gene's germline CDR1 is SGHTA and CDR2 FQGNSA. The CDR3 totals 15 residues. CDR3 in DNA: TGTGCCAGCAGCTTAGGAAATAGCGTCAATCAGCCCCAGCATTTT. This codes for CASSLGNSVNQPQHF. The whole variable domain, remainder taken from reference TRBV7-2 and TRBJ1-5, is GAGVSQSPSNKVTEKGKDVELRCDPISGHTALYWYRQSLGQGLEFLIYFQGNSAPDKSGLPSDRFSAERTGGSVSTLTIQRTQQEDSAVYLCASSLGNSVNQPQHFGDGTRLSIL.

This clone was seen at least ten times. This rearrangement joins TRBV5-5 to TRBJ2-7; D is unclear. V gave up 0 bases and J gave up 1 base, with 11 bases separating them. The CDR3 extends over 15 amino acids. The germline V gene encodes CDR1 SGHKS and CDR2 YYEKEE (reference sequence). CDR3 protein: CASSLDPGPSYEQYF. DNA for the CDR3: TGTGCCAGCAGCTTGGATCCAGGTCCATCCTACGAGCAGTACTTC.

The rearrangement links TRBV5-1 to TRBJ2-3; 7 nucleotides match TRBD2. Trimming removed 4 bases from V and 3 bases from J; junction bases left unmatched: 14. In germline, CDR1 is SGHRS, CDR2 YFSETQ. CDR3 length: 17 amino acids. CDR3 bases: TGCGCCAGCAGCCGCGGCTCGCTAGCGGCCCTTACAGATACGCAGTATTTT. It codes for CASSRGSLAALTDTQYF.

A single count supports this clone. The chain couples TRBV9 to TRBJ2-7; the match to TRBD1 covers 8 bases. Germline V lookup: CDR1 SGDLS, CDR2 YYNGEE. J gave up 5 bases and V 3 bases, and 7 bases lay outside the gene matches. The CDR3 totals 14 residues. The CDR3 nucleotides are TGTGCCAGCAGCGGACCGGGACAGGTCGACGAGCAGTACTTC. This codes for CASSGPGQVDEQYF.

CDR3 loop: CASSRLAGGPEEQYF. CDR3 bases: TGTGCCAGCAGCAGACTAGCGGGAGGGCCTGAAGAGCAGTACTTC. This chain connects TRBV7-8 to TRBJ2-7, with TRBD2 identical over 14 bases. CDR3 length: 15 amino acids. Trimming removed 5 bases from V and 7 bases from J; junction bases left unmatched: 7. Germline V gene data show CDR1 as SGHVS and CDR2 as FQNEAQ.

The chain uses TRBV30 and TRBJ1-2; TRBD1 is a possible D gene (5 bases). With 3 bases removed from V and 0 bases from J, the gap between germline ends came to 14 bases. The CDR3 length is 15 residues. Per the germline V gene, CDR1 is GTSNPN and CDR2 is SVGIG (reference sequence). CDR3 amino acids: CAWRGRGFSNYGYTF. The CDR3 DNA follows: TGTGCCTGGAGGGGACGGGGATTTTCTAACTATGGCTACACCTTC.

CDR3 DNA: TGTGCCAGCAGCTCCGGACAGGGGGCATCACGTGAAAAACTGTTTTTT. Translated, it gives CASSSGQGASREKLFF. V and J are TRBV7-2 and TRBJ1-4; TRBD1 agrees at 11 bases. Losses at the gene ends were 4 bases for V and 7 bases for J; bases not matched to a gene: 8. Germline assignment: CDR1 SGHTA and CDR2 FQGNSA. The CDR3 covers 16 residues.

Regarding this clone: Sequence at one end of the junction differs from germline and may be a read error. Written as DNA, the CDR3 is TGCGCCAGCAGCCGGGACGGCTCTGGAATCACCATATATTTT. Its protein is CASSRDGSGITIYF. This chain connects TRBV4-1 to TRBJ1-3; maybe TRBD1 (5 bases). CDR1 and CDR2 from the germline V gene are MGHRA and YSYEKL. The CDR3 totals 14 residues.